Shown below are 24 T cell receptor beta chains from a single sample sequenced in a study of blood T cell repertoires in COVID-19. Libraries were prepared by immunoSEQ multiplex PCR; TCRdb keeps only in-frame clonotypes and omits some of them. The table has about 140,000 clones, approximately 86% seen once. The sequenced sample was peripheral blood. These receptors were taken from a human donor in a cohort sampled during active COVID-19.

The chain is built from TRBV3-1 (or the pseudogene TRBV3-2) and TRBJ2-7; 12 nucleotides match TRBD2. Germline V gene data show CDR1 as LGHDT and CDR2 as YNNKEL (reference sequence). V was clipped by 4 bases and J by 0 bases; unmatched bases: 7. The CDR3 is 17 residues long. CDR3 in amino acids: CASSRLAGAYSSYEQYF. As DNA, the CDR3 is TGTGCCAGCAGCCGACTAGCGGGGGCCTATTCCTCCTACGAGCAGTACTTC.

A single count supports this clone. The chain joins TRBV28 to TRBJ2-7; no clear D. The CDR3 extends over 11 amino acids. Deletions cut 3 bases from V and 3 bases from J, with 3 bases between. Germline CDR1 and CDR2: MDHEN and SYDVKM. CDR3 nucleotides: TGTGCCAGCAGTTTGTACTACGAGCAGTACTTC. Translated, it gives CASSLYYEQYF.

The genes are TRBV15 and TRBJ2-1; 10 nucleotides agree with TRBD1. This CDR3 has 15 amino acids. In germline, CDR1 is LNHNV, CDR2 YYDKDF (reference sequence). V lost 3 bases, J lost 4 bases, and 3 bases stayed unmatched. The CDR3 region has the DNA TGTGCCACCAGCAGGGGACAGGGGACTTACAATGAGCAGTTCTTC. It codes for CATSRGQGTYNEQFF.

The V gene is TRBV3-1 (or the pseudogene TRBV3-2), the J gene TRBJ1-2; D gene unclear. CDR1 and CDR2 (germline): LGHDT, YNNKEL (reference sequence). V dropped 1 base and J dropped 1 base, with 7 bases sitting between them. The CDR3 spans 14 residues. CDR3 loop: CASSQGNFNYGYTF. CDR3 nucleotides: TGTGCCAGCAGCCAAGGCAACTTTAACTATGGCTACACCTTC.

This sequence joins TRBV5-1 and TRBJ2-7; 11 bases are shared with TRBD1. CDR3 length equals 15 residues. V lost 4 bases, J lost 6 bases, and 9 bases stayed unmatched. Germline assignment: CDR1 SGHRS and CDR2 YFSETQ. The CDR3 DNA sequence: TGCGCCAGCAGCCCCGTTGGGACAGGGGGGCTCGAGCAGTACTTC. It specifies CASSPVGTGGLEQYF.

The chain has TRBV4-1 and TRBJ2-1, with 9 positions matching TRBD2. The CDR3 loop spans 17 amino acids. In germline, CDR1 is MGHRA, CDR2 YSYEKL. Unmatched junction bases numbered 10, after V lost 4 bases and J lost 3 bases. Written as DNA, the CDR3 is TGCGCCAGCAGCCGTTTTGCGGGGGGGCGTCTCTACAATGAGCAGTTCTTC. Amino acid sequence: CASSRFAGGRLYNEQFF.

V usage is TRBV29-1 and J usage is TRBJ2-3; 10 nucleotides match TRBD2. V was clipped by 1 base and J by 2 bases; unmatched bases: 9. The CDR3 consists of 17 residues. The V gene's germline CDR1 is SQVTM and CDR2 ANQGSEA. The CDR3 is CSVEVLETSGYTDTQYF. The CDR3 DNA reads TGCAGCGTTGAAGTCCTTGAGACTAGCGGGTACACAGATACGCAGTATTTT.

This chain uses TRBV7-9 with TRBJ2-1; TRBD2 aligns across 9 bases. CDR1 and CDR2 (germline): SEHNR, FQNEAQ (reference sequence). The trim removed 4 bases at V and 9 bases at J, leaving 10 bases unmatched. The CDR3 length is 15 residues. This CDR3 reads CASSYRSGSSGEQFF. The CDR3 coding sequence is TGTGCCAGCAGCTACCGTAGCGGGAGTTCTGGTGAGCAGTTCTTC.

The chain combines TRBV10-1 with TRBJ2-1, with 14 bases fitting TRBD2. Unmatched junction bases numbered 10, after V lost 6 bases and J lost 0 bases. Germline assignment: CDR1 WNHNN and CDR2 SYGVQD (reference sequence). The CDR3 covers 19 residues. DNA for the CDR3: TGCGCCAGCAGGAGGGGGACTAGCGGGAGTGGCTACTCCTACAATGAGCAGTTCTTC. The encoded protein is CASRRGTSGSGYSYNEQFF.

This clone has just one count. The chain couples TRBV6-5 to TRBJ2-7; possibly TRBD1 for D (7 bases). This CDR3 spans 13 amino acids. V lost 5 bases and J 3 bases, leaving 11 bases between the germline ends. Germline V gene sequence: CDR1 MNHEY, CDR2 SVGAGI. CDR3 sequence (DNA): TGTGCCAGCAGTAGCCAGGGGGGCTACGAGCAGTACTTC. Translated: CASSSQGGYEQYF.

The chain combines TRBV5-8 with TRBJ2-1; maybe TRBD2 (7 bases). Germline lookup yields CDR1 SGHTS and CDR2 YDEGEE. V shed 1 base and J shed 8 bases, with 16 bases lying between them. The CDR3 covers 15 residues. CDR3 residues: CASSLRGGGRYEQFF. Written as DNA, the CDR3 is TGTGCCAGCAGCTTGCGTGGGGGGGGGCGATATGAGCAGTTCTTC.

In DNA form, the CDR3 reads TGTGCCATTACAAGGGGAGGGTGGGGCACTGAAGCTTTCTTT. Its protein is CAITRGGWGTEAFF. The V call is TRBV28, the J call TRBJ1-1, with D tentatively TRBD1 (5 bases). The germline gives CDR1 MDHEN, CDR2 SYDVKM. V was trimmed by 10 bases and J by 4 bases, leaving 19 bases between them. The length of the CDR3 is 14 residues.

This clone was counted at least ten times. The chain links TRBV28 to TRBJ2-4; 9 bases align to TRBD2. CDR1 MDHEN and CDR2 SYDVKM come from the germline V gene. V was pared by 8 bases and J by 0 bases, with 5 bases of the junction left unmatched. This CDR3 comprises 15 residues. The CDR3 DNA reads TGTGCCAGCGCGGGGGGGCTTGGAGCCAAAAACATTCAGTACTTC. Protein: CASAGGLGAKNIQYF.

The chain is built from TRBV2 and TRBJ2-7, with 13 bases identical to TRBD2. Unmatched junction bases numbered 5, after V lost 6 bases and J lost 6 bases. Per germline, CDR1 SNHLY and CDR2 FYNNEI. The CDR3 length is 14 residues. This CDR3 reads CASSPTSGRSEQYF. The CDR3 region has the DNA TGTGCCAGCAGCCCGACTAGCGGGAGGAGCGAGCAGTACTTC.

This rearrangement joins TRBV10-2 to TRBJ2-2, with D perhaps TRBD2 (6 bases). The V gene's germline CDR1 is WSHSY and CDR2 SAAADI. Trimming stripped 6 bases from V and 4 bases from J, with 15 bases between. This CDR3 has 15 amino acids. The CDR3 DNA reads TGCGCCAGCAGGTGGAGGGAAGGGTCCACCGGGGAGCTGTTTTTT. Residues: CASRWREGSTGELFF.

The chain has TRBV28 and TRBJ1-1, with a weak D call TRBD1 (5 bases). This CDR3 comprises 14 residues. From germline, CDR1 is MDHEN and CDR2 SYDVKM. The V gene lost 2 bases and the J gene lost 1 base, with 8 bases spanning the gap. This CDR3 reads CASSLGHGNTEAFF. The CDR3 DNA is TGTGCCAGCAGTTTAGGACACGGGAACACTGAAGCTTTCTTT.

This chain joins TRBV4-1 and TRBJ2-1; 8 bases are a match to TRBD1. The CDR3 loop spans 12 amino acids. Germline CDR1 reads MGHRA; CDR2 reads YSYEKL. V lost 11 bases, J lost 6 bases, and 6 bases stayed unmatched. Here the CDR3 DNA reads TGCGCCTCAGGACAGGGAGGCAATGAGCAGTTCTTC. Amino acids: CASGQGGNEQFF.

This CDR3 reads CASSSPQTGHYGYTF. The CDR3, as DNA: TGTGCCAGCAGCTCCCCCCAGACGGGTCACTATGGCTACACCTTC. The chain links TRBV28 to TRBJ1-2; unclear D gene. The CDR3 runs 15 residues. Trimming pared 6 bases from V and 3 bases from J, leaving 17 bases between. CDR1 is MDHEN, CDR2 SYDVKM, per germline.

This chain uses TRBV28 with TRBJ2-4, with a weak D call TRBD2 (5 bases). Germline CDR1 reads MDHEN; CDR2 reads SYDVKM. The germline V and J ends were trimmed by 5 bases and 6 bases, with 14 bases remaining between them. The CDR3 is 14 residues long. The CDR3 region has the DNA TGTGCCAGCAGTCTAACTAGTTCGGGAAACATTCAGTACTTC. Translated: CASSLTSSGNIQYF.

This clone was recorded only once. The chain employs TRBV4-1 and TRBJ2-7; D uncertain. Germline loops: CDR1 MGHRA, CDR2 YSYEKL. The CDR3 runs 18 residues. V was clipped by 1 base and J by 4 bases, with 23 bases between them. The CDR3: CASSQVPPNSALFYEQYF. CDR3 coding DNA: TGCGCCAGCAGCCAAGTGCCACCTAACTCCGCACTATTTTACGAGCAGTACTTC.

The chain joins TRBV30 to TRBJ1-2, with a possible D match to TRBD1 (5 bases). The V gene's germline CDR1 is GTSNPN and CDR2 SVGIG (reference sequence). The V end lost 3 bases, the J end lost 2 bases, and 10 bases lay between the germline ends. This CDR3 is built from 13 residues. CDR3 coding DNA: TGTGCCTGGAGGGCTAAGGGGAACTATGGCTACACCTTC. This encodes CAWRAKGNYGYTF.

The chain is built from TRBV11-2 and TRBJ1-1; D not certain. The CDR3 spans 15 residues. The V end lost 0 bases, the J end lost 13 bases, and 21 bases lay between the germline ends. The germline CDR1 and CDR2 sequences are SGHAT and FQNNGV. CDR3 nucleotides: TGTGCCAGCAGCTTAGAGGCGTTAAGGGCGGGGATGGGTTTCTTT. This codes for CASSLEALRAGMGFF.

This clone was counted at least ten times. The chain carries TRBV4-1 and TRBJ1-5; the match to TRBD1 covers 9 bases. The CDR3 runs to 15 residues. Germline assignment: CDR1 MGHRA and CDR2 YSYEKL. J lost 3 bases, V lost 5 bases, and 5 bases had no gene match. The CDR3: CASSDGQGLNQPQHF. The CDR3 DNA is TGCGCCAGCAGCGATGGACAGGGGCTCAATCAGCCCCAGCATTTT.

This sequence joins TRBV10-1 and TRBJ2-1; 10 bases map to TRBD2. Germline CDR1 WNHNN, CDR2 SYGVQD (reference sequence). Trimming took 5 bases from V and 6 from J; bases not matched to a gene: 7. The CDR3 contains 15 residues. CDR3 sequence reads: CASSNSGGAGNEQFF. In DNA form, the CDR3 reads TGCGCCAGCAGTAACAGCGGGGGGGCAGGCAATGAGCAGTTCTTC.